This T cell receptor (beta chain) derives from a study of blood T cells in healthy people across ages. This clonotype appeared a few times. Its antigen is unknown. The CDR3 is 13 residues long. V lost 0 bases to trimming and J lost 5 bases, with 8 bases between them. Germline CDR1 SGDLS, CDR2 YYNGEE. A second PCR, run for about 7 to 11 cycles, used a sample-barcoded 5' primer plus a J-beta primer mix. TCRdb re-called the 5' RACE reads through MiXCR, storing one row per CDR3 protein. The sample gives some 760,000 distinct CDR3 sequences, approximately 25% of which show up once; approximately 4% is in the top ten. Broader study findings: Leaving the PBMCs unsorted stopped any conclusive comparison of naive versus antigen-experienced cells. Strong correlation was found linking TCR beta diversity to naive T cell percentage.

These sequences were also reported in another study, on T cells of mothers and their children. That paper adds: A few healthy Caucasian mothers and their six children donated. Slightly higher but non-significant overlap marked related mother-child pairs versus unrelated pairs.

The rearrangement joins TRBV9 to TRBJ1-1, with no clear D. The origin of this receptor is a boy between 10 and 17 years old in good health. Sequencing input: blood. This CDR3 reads CASSVGRRTEAFF. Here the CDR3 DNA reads TGTGCCAGCAGCGTAGGGAGGAGGACTGAAGCTTTCTTT.